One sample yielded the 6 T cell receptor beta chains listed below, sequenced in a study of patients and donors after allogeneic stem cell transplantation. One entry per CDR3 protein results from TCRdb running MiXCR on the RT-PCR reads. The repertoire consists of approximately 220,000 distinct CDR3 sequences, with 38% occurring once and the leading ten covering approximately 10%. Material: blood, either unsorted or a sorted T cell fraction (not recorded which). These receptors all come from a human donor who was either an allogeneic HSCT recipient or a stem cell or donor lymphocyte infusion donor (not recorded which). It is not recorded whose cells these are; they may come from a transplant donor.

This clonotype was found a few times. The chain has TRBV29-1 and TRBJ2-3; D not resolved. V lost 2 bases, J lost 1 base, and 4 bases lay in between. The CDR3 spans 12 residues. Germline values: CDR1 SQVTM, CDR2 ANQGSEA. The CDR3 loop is CSVEPGTDTQYF. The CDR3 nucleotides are TGCAGCGTTGAACCCGGCACAGATACGCAGTATTTT.

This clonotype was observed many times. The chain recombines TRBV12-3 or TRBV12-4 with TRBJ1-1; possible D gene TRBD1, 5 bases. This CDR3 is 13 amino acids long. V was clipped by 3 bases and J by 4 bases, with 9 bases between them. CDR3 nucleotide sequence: TGTGCCAGCAGTTTTAGGGGAGGCACTGAAGCTTTCTTT. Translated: CASSFRGGTEAFF.

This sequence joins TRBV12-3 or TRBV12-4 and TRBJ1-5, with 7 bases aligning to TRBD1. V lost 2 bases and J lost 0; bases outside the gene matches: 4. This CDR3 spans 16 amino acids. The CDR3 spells CASSLQGQYSNQPQHF. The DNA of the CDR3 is TGTGCCAGCAGTTTACAGGGACAGTATAGCAATCAGCCCCAGCATTTT.

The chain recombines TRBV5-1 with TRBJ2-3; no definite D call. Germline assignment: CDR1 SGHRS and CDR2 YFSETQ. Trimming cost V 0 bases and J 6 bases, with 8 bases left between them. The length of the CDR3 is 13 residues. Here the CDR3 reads CASSLDAIDTQYF. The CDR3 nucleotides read TGCGCCAGCAGCTTGGACGCTATCGATACGCAGTATTTT.

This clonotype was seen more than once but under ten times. CDR3 protein: CSARDWLSGDHQPQHF. The CDR3, as DNA: TGCAGTGCTAGAGATTGGTTATCAGGGGACCATCAGCCCCAGCATTTT. V usage is TRBV20-1 and J usage is TRBJ1-5, with TRBD1 as a possible D gene (6 bases). The germline CDR1 and CDR2 sequences are DFQATT and SNEGSKA (reference sequence). The CDR3 totals 16 residues. V lost 0 bases and J lost 5, with 17 bases in between.

The CDR3, as DNA: TGCGCCAGCAGCTGGGGCCTGGGCACCGGGGAGCTGTTTTTT. Its translation is CASSWGLGTGELFF. J is TRBJ2-2 and V is TRBV5-1; possibly TRBD1 for D (5 bases). CDR3 length equals 14 residues. The germline V gene has CDR1 SGHRS and CDR2 YFSETQ. V lost 3 bases to trimming and J lost 4 bases, with 10 bases between them.